This T cell receptor (beta chain) was recovered during a study of T cell repertoires in cytomegalovirus infection. Background on the study: It can be stated that public TCR beta signatures indicated CMV infection as well as a matching HLA type. Study-level findings and limits: CMV-specific HLA-C-restricted TCR beta clonotypes dominated the ex vivo response. Identification of carriers of CMV plus the relevant HLA was achieved through cumulative public TCR beta family frequency.

Turning to this clonotype: Its matching antigen is unknown.

TCRdb analysed the reads with MiXCR anew, one entry per CDR3 protein. The sample carries around 740,000 distinct CDR3 sequences, under 40% recorded once. The germline V and J ends were trimmed by 5 bases and 4 bases, with 11 bases remaining between them. CDR1 is MNHNY and CDR2 is SVGAGI in the germline V gene (reference sequence). The CDR3 covers 13 residues. The clonotype was recovered from a human donor in good health (CMV status not recorded). Some clones in this sample may be carry-over from other donors' samples. J is TRBJ1-2 and V is TRBV6-6, with unresolved D. Sequencing was done on a sample of PBMCs. CDR3 sequence: CASSTTNIYGYTF. The CDR3 DNA follows: TGTGCCAGCAGTACGACAAATATCTATGGCTACACCTTC.